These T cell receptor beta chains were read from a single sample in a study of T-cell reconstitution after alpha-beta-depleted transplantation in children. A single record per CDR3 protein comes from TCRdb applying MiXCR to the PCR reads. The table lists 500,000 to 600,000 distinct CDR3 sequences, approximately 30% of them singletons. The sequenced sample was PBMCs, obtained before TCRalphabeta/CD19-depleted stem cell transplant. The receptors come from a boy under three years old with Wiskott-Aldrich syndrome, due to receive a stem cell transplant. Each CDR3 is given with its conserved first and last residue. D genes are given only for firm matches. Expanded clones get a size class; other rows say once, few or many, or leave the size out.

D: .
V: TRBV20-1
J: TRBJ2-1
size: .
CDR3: CSARTLSVSYNEQFF
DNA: TGCAGTGCTAGGACGTTGAGTGTATCCTACAATGAGCAGTTCTTC

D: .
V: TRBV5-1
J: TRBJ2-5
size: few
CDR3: CASSFGRQWETQYF
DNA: TGCGCCAGCAGCTTTGGGAGGCAGTGGGAGACCCAGTACTTC

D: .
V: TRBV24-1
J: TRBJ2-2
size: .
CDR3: CATSEDKDPSLNTGELFF
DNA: TGTGCCACCAGTGAAGACAAGGACCCCAGCTTGAACACCGGGGAGCTGTTTTTT

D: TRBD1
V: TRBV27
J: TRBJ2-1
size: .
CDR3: CASSLYTGGAFNEQFF
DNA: TGTGCCAGCAGTTTATATACAGGGGGAGCCTTCAATGAGCAGTTCTTC

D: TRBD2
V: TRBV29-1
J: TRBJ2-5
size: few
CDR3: CSASVTSEKTQYF
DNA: TGCAGCGCCTCGGTGACTAGCGAGAAGACCCAGTACTTC

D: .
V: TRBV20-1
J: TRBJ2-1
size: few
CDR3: CSARQRNEQFF
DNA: TGCAGTGCTAGGCAAAGAAATGAGCAGTTCTTC

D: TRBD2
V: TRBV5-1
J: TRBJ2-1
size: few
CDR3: CASSVAGDPVNEQFF
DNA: TGCGCCAGCAGCGTCGCGGGGGACCCGGTCAATGAGCAGTTCTTC

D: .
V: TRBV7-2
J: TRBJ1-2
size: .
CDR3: CASSLPGGTMSYTF
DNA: TGTGCCAGCAGTCTGCCTGGGGGGACTATGAGCTACACCTTC

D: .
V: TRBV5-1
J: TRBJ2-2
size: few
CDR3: CASSLGSRRDTGELFF
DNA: TGCGCCAGCAGCTTAGGGTCCCGGCGGGATACCGGGGAGCTGTTTTTT

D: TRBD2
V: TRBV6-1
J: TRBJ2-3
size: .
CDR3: CASSQGLAGADTQYF
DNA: TGTGCCAGCAGCCAGGGACTAGCGGGGGCAGATACGCAGTATTTT

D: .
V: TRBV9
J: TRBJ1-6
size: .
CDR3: CASSTGLGSNSPLHF
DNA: TGTGCCAGCAGCACGGGGCTCGGTAGTAATTCACCCCTCCACTTT

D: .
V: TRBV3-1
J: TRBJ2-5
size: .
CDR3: CASSPLLETQYF
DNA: TGTGCCAGCAGCCCCCTTCTAGAGACCCAGTACTTC

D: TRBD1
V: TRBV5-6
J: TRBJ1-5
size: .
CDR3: CASKTDRAGDQPQHF
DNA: TGTGCCAGCAAAACCGACAGGGCCGGGGATCAGCCCCAGCATTTT

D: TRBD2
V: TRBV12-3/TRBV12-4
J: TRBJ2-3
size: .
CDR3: CASSLGGGRAPSTDTQYF
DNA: TGTGCCAGCAGTTTAGGCGGCGGGAGGGCCCCTAGCACAGATACGCAGTATTTT

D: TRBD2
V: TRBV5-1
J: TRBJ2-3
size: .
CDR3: CASSPNGRDTDTQYF
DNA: TGCGCCAGCAGCCCCAACGGGAGGGACACAGATACGCAGTATTTT

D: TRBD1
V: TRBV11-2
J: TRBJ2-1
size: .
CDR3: CASSPRGGQGTYNEQFF
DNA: TGTGCCAGCAGCCCCCGAGGGGGACAGGGAACCTACAATGAGCAGTTCTTC

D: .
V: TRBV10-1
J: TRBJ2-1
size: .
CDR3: CASSGTQGGPYNEQFF
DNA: TGCGCCAGCAGCGGGACGCAGGGTGGTCCCTACAATGAGCAGTTCTTC

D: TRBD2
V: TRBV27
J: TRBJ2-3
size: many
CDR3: CASSLTSGRATDTQYF
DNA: TGTGCCAGCAGTTTGACTAGCGGGAGGGCTACAGATACGCAGTATTTT